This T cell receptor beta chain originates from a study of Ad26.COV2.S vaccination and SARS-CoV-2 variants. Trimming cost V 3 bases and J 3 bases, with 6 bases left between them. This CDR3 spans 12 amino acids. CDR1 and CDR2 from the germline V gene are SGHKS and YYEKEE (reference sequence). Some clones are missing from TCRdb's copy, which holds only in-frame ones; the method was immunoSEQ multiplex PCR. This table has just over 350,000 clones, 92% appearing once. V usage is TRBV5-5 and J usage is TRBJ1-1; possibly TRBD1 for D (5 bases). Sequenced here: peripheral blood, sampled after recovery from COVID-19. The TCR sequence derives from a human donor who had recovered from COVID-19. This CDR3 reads CASSWDYTEAFF. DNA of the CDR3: TGTGCCAGCAGCTGGGACTACACTGAAGCTTTCTTT.